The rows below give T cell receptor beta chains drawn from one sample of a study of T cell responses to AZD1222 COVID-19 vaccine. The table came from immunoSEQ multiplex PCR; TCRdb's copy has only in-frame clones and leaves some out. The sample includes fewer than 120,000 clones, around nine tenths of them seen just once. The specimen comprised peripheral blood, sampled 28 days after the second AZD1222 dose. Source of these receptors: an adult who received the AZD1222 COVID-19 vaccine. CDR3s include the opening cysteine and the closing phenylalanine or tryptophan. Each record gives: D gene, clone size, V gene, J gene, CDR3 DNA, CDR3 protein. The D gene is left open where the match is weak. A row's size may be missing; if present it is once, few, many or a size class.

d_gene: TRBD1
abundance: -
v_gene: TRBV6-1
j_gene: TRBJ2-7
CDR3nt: TGTGCCAGCAGTGAAGCGCTGACAGGGGGCCTTTACGAGCAGTACTTC
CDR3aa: CASSEALTGGLYEQYF

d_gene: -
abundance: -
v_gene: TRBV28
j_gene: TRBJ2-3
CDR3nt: TGTGCCAGCAGTTTTGTTGACACCCGCACAGATACGCAGTATTTT
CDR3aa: CASSFVDTRTDTQYF

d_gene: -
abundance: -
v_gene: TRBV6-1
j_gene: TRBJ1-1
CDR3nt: TGTGCCAGCAGTGAAGTCAGGGGCACTGAAGCTTTCTTT
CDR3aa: CASSEVRGTEAFF

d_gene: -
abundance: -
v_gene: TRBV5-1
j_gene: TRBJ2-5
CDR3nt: TGCGCCAGCAGCGACCAAGAGACCCAGTACTTC
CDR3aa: CASSDQETQYF

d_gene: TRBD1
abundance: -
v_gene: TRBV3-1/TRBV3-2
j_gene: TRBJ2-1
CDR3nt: TGTGCCAGCAGCCACCGGGGGACAGGGAAGAGCTCCTACAATGAGCAGTTCTTC
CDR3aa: CASSHRGTGKSSYNEQFF

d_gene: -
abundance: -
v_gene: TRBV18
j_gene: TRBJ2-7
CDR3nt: TGTGCCAGCTCACCACCAAACAGGATATTCTACGAGCAGTACTTC
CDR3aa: CASSPPNRIFYEQYF

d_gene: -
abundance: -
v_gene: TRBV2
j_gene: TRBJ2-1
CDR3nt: TGTGCCAGCAGTGAAGGGCGCCGTGGAAAATACAATGAGCAGTTCTTC
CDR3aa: CASSEGRRGKYNEQFF

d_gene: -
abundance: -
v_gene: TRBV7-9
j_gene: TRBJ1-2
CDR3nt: TGTGCCACCTCAGCCCCAGTTATGCACTATGGCTACACCTTC
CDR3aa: CATSAPVMHYGYTF

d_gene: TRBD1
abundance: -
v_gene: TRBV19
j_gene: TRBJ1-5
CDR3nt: TGTGCCACCGACAGGGGCAGTTATAGCAATCAGCCCCAGCATTTT
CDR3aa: CATDRGSYSNQPQHF

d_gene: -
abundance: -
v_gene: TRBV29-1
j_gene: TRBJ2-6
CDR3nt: TGCAGCGTGTCCCGGGACCACAACGTCCTGACTTTC
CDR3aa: CSVSRDHNVLTF

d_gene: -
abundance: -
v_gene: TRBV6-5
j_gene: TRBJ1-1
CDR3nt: TGTGCCAGCACCCAGACACCGTACGATGAAGCTTTCTTT
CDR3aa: CASTQTPYDEAFF

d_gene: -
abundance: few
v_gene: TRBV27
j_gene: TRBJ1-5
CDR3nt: TGTGCCAGCAGTTTATCCGGGGGACAGCCCCAGCATTTT
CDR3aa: CASSLSGGQPQHF

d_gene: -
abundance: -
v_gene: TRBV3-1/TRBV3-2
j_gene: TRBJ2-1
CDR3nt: TGTGCCAGCAGCCAGGGTGGTTCGGGGAAAAAGTTCTTC
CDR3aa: CASSQGGSGKKFF

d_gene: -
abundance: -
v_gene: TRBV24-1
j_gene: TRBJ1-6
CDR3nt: TGTGCCACCAGTGCGGGGTTCGGTGATAATTCACCCCTCCACTTT
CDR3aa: CATSAGFGDNSPLHF

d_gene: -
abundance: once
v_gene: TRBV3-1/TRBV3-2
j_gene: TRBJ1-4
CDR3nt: TGTGCCAGCAGAGAGGACAGTACCCATGAAAAACTGTTTTTT
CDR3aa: CASREDSTHEKLFF